The 9 T cell receptor beta chains in this list originate from one sample, sequenced in a study of control samples from healthy donors and cancer patients (dated by TCRdb to the early 2020s). Library method: the immunoSEQ multiplex PCR assay. In its TCRdb copy, this immuneACCESS table keeps in-frame sequences only and misses some clones. Where compared with another copy, unresolved V genes explain less than half of these, and the others have no known cause. For this sample the table gives approximately 100,000 clones, of which approximately 90% were detected only once. The ten largest clones add up to around 3.8% of the sample. Sequenced input: blood. These receptors all stem from a woman between 18 and 29 years old in good health.

This chain joins TRBV24-1 and TRBJ2-2; 9 bases match TRBD1. Germline trimming cut 5 bases from V and 4 bases from J; bases unmatched to any gene: 7. Germline V CDR1 and CDR2: KGHDR, SFDVKD. CDR3 size: 16 residues. The CDR3 sequence is CATSGLGQGTTGELFF. As DNA, the CDR3 is TGTGCCACCAGTGGACTAGGACAGGGGACCACCGGGGAGCTGTTTTTT.

V is TRBV18 and J is TRBJ2-2; 12 bases fit TRBD1. Germline trimming cut 2 bases from V and 3 bases from J; bases unmatched to any gene: 10. Germline CDR1 reads KGHSH; CDR2 reads LQKENI. The CDR3 extends over 19 amino acids. DNA for the CDR3: TGTGCCAGCTCACCAAGCCGGGACAGGGGGCGCATGTACACCGGGGAGCTGTTTTTT. Translated: CASSPSRDRGRMYTGELFF.

The chain links TRBV5-1 to TRBJ1-2; tentatively, D is TRBD1 (6 bases). The CDR3 is 15 amino acids. Germline V lookup: CDR1 SGHRS, CDR2 YFSETQ. The V and J ends lost 7 bases and 6 bases respectively, with 22 bases between them. CDR3 sequence: CASAPYQRGADGYTF. The CDR3 DNA sequence: TGCGCCAGCGCGCCCTACCAACGGGGGGCTGATGGCTACACCTTC.

The J gene is TRBJ2-7, the V gene TRBV13; TRBD1 matches 8 bases. Germline-derived CDR1 and CDR2 are PRHDT and FYEKMQ (reference sequence). Trimming took 1 base from V and 5 from J; bases not matched to a gene: 7. This CDR3 is 15 amino acids long. In DNA, the CDR3 is TGTGCCAGCAGCTTAGATTGGACAGGGAACCACGAGCAGTACTTC. Encoded protein: CASSLDWTGNHEQYF.

This rearrangement joins TRBV5-6 to TRBJ1-1; D gene ambiguous. The CDR3 totals 15 residues. Germline V gene sequence: CDR1 SGHDT, CDR2 YYEEEE. V dropped 1 base and J dropped 1 base, with 11 bases sitting between them. The CDR3 nucleotides read TGTGCCAGCAGCTTGTTCGGCCTGGCGAACACTGAAGCTTTCTTT. Encoded protein: CASSLFGLANTEAFF.

The gene calls are TRBV11-2 and TRBJ1-1, with D unresolved. The CDR3 covers 15 residues. V lost 1 base and J lost 5, with 14 bases in between. In germline, CDR1 is SGHAT, CDR2 FQNNGV. CDR3 amino acids: CASSLGPNPETEAFF. CDR3 in DNA: TGTGCCAGCAGCTTAGGGCCTAACCCGGAGACTGAAGCTTTCTTT.

The chain links TRBV12-3 or TRBV12-4 to TRBJ2-7, with 9 bases aligning to TRBD2. V was clipped by 6 bases and J by 5 bases; unmatched bases: 5. The CDR3 has 13 amino acids. Written as DNA, the CDR3 is TGTGCCAGCAGCCGCGGGACTAGCAACGAGCAGTACTTC. Its protein product is CASSRGTSNEQYF.

V and J are TRBV3-1 (or the pseudogene TRBV3-2) and TRBJ2-3; TRBD2 matches at 13 bases. In germline, CDR1 is LGHDT, CDR2 YNNKEL (reference sequence). The ends lost 1 base at V and 1 base at J; junction bases unmatched: 23. The CDR3 is made up of 24 amino acids. The DNA for the CDR3 is TGTGCCAGCAGCCAAGCGAGTATTAGGTGGACTAGCGGGGGTGCAGGAGAGCGCACAGATACGCAGTATTTT. It translates to CASSQASIRWTSGGAGERTDTQYF.

The rearrangement links TRBV6-7 to TRBJ2-1, with D perhaps TRBD2 (5 bases). TRBV6-7 is an open reading frame whose function is uncertain. This CDR3 comprises 11 residues. V was clipped by 8 bases and J by 8 bases, with 10 bases between them. The CDR3, as DNA: TGTGCCAGCCCCCGGGATCATGAGCAGTTCTTC. As protein: CASPRDHEQFF.